This entry concerns a single TCR beta chain. Its cognate antigen is unknown. These data are taken from a study of CD4 T cells in relation to SARS-CoV-2 and coronaviruses. Study details: After roughly 11 days of antigen culture, PBMC TCR beta CDR3s were sequenced.

Naive or memory CD4+ cells were cultured 1:1 with T cell-depleted PBMCs plus CEF. Here immunoSEQ multiplex PCR was the method, and the copy in TCRdb shows in-frame clones only, minus some. The sample yields roughly 30,000 clones, roughly 76% seen once. This CDR3 region has 12 residues. The germline CDR1 and CDR2 sequences are LNHNV and YYDKDF (reference sequence). J lost 12 bases, V lost 3 bases, and 6 bases had no gene match. The chain carries TRBV15 and TRBJ2-7, with TRBD1 matching over 9 bases. Material for sequencing was memory CD4+ T cells from PBMCs, cultured in vitro. The TCR sequence derives from an adult with COVID-19. The CDR3 sequence: CATSRDRGSPYF. In DNA, the CDR3 is TGTGCCACCAGCAGGGACAGGGGATCGCCGTACTTC.